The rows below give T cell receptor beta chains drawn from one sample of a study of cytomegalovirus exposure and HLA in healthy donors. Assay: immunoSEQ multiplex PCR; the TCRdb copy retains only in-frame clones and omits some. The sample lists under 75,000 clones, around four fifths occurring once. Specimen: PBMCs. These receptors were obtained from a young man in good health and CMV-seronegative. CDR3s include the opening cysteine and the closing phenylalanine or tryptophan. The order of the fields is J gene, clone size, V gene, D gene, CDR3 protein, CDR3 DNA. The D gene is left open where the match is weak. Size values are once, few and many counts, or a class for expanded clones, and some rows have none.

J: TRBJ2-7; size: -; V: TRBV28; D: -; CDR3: CASSSPAGSLYEQYF; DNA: TGTGCCAGCAGTTCCCCTGCGGGATCCCTTTACGAGCAGTACTTC
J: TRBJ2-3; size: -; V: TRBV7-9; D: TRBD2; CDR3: CASSLGVAGGFSTDTQYF; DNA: TGTGCCAGCAGCTTAGGGGTTGCGGGAGGATTCAGCACAGATACGCAGTATTTT
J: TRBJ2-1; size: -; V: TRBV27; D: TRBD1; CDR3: CASRRTMTGGSYNEQFF; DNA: TGTGCCAGCAGACGAACTATGACAGGGGGCTCCTACAATGAGCAGTTCTTC
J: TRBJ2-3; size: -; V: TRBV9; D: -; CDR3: CASSERGGFGTDTQYF; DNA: TGTGCCAGCAGCGAGAGGGGGGGCTTTGGGACAGATACGCAGTATTTT
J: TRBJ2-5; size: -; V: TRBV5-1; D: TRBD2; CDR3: CASRGRDGLQETQYF; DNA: TGCGCCAGCAGGGGGAGGGACGGATTACAAGAGACCCAGTACTTC
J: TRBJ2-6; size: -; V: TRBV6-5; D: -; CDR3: CASSYSGTSGANVLTF; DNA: TGTGCCAGCAGTTACTCTGGGACATCCGGGGCCAACGTCCTGACTTTC
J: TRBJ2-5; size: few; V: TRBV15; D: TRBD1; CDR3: CATSGDRVLETQYF; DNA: TGTGCCACCAGCGGGGACAGGGTCTTGGAGACCCAGTACTTC
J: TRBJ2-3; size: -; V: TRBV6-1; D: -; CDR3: CASAFRRDTQYF; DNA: TGTGCCAGCGCCTTCCGGAGAGATACGCAGTATTTT
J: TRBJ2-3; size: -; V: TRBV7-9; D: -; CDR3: CASSLAGGTDTQYF; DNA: TGTGCCAGCAGCTTAGCGGGCGGCACAGATACGCAGTATTTT
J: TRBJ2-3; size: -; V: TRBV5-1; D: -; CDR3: CASSLGLETDTQYF; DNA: TGCGCCAGCAGCTTGGGACTAGAAACAGATACGCAGTATTTT
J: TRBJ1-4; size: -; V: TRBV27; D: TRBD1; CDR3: CARQNRGRREKLFF; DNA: TGTGCCAGACAAAACAGGGGGCGCCGGGAAAAACTGTTTTTT
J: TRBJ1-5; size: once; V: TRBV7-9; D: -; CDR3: CASSGRGSDQPQHF; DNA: TGTGCCAGCAGTGGGAGAGGGTCGGATCAGCCCCAGCATTTT
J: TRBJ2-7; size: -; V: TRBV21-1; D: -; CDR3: CASTLWRSGLYEQYF; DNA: TGTGCCAGCACCCTCTGGAGGTCAGGCCTATACGAGCAGTACTTC
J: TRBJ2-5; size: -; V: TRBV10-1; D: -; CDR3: CASSERVGRLYQETQYF; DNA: TGCGCCAGCAGTGAGCGTGTGGGGAGATTGTACCAAGAGACCCAGTACTTC
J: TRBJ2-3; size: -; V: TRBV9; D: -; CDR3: CASSVERPTDTQYF; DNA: TGTGCCAGCAGCGTAGAGCGACCCACAGATACGCAGTATTTT
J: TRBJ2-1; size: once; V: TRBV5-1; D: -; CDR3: CASSLIPGSNEQFF; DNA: TGCGCCAGCAGCTTGATCCCGGGATCAAATGAGCAGTTCTTC